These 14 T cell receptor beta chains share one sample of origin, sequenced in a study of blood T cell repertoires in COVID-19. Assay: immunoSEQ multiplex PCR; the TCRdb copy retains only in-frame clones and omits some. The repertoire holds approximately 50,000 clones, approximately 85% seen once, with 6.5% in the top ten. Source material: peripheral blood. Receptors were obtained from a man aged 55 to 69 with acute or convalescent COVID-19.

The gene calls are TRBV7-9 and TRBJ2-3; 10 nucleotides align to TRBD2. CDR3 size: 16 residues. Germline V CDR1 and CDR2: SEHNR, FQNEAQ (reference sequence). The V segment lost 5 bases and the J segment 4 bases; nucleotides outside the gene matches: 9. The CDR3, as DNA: TGTGCCAGCAGCCCTAGCGGACTAGCGGCGGCAGATACGCAGTATTTT. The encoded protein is CASSPSGLAAADTQYF. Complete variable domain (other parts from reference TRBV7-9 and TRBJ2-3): DTGVSQNPRHKITKRGQNVTFRCDPISEHNRLYWYRQTLGQGPEFLTYFQNEAQLEKSRLLSDRFSAERPKGSFSTLEIQRTEQGDSAMYLCASSPSGLAAADTQYFGPGTRLTVL.

The CDR3 here is CASSLGGTGWKEQFF. Here the CDR3 DNA reads TGTGCCAGCAGCTTAGGAGGGACAGGGTGGAAGGAACAGTTCTTC. The genes are TRBV11-2 and TRBJ2-1; TRBD1 matches at 9 bases. The CDR3 sequence is 15 residues long. Germline CDR1 SGHAT, CDR2 FQNNGV. V trimming: 1 base; J trimming: 13 bases; junction bases outside the gene matches: 11.

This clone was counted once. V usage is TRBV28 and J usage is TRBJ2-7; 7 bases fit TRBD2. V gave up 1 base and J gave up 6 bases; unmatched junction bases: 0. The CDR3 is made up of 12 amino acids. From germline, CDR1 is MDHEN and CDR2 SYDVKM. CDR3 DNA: TGTGCCAGCAGTTTATCGGGGGGCGAGCAGTACTTC. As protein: CASSLSGGEQYF.

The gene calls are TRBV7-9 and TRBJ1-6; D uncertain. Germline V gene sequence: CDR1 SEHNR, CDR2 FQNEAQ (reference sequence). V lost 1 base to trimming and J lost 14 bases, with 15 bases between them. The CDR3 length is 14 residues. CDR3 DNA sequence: TGTGCCAGCAGCTTAGGTGGCCAGTCGAGGACCCTCCACTTT. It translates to CASSLGGQSRTLHF.

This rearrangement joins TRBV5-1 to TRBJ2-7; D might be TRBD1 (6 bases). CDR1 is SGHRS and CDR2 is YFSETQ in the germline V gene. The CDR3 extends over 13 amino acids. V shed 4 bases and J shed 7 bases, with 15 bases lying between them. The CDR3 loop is CASSLDRNTEQYF. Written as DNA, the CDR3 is TGCGCCAGCAGCCTGGACAGAAATACTGAGCAGTACTTC.

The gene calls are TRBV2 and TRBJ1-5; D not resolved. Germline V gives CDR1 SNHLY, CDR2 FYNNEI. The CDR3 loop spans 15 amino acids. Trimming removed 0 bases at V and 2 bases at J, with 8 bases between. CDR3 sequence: CASSEAAQGNQPQHF. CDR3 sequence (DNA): TGTGCCAGCAGTGAAGCCGCGCAGGGCAATCAGCCCCAGCATTTT.

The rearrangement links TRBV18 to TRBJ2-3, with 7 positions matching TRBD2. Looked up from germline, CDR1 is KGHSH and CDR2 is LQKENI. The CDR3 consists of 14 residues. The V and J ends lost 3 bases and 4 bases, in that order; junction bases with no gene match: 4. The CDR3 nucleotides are TGTGCCAGCTCACCCGGACTAGGCTCAGATACGCAGTATTTT. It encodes CASSPGLGSDTQYF. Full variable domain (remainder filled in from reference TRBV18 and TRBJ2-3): NAGVMQNPRHLVRRRGQEARLRCSPMKGHSHVYWYRQLPEEGLKFMVYLQKENIIDESGMPKERFSAEFPKEGPSILRIQQVVRGDSAAYFCASSPGLGSDTQYFGPGTRLTVL.

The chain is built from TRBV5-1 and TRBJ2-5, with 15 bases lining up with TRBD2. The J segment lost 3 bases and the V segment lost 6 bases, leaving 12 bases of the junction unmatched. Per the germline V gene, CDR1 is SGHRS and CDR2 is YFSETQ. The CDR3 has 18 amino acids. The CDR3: CASTPGTSGRLGEETQYF. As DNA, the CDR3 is TGCGCCAGCACCCCTGGGACTAGCGGGAGGTTGGGTGAAGAGACCCAGTACTTC.

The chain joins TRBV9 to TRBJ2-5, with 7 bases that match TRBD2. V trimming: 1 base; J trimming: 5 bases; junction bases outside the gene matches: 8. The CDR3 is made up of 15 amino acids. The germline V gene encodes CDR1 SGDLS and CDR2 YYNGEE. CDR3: CASSVNAGAGETQYF. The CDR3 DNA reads TGTGCCAGCAGCGTAAACGCGGGAGCGGGGGAGACCCAGTACTTC.

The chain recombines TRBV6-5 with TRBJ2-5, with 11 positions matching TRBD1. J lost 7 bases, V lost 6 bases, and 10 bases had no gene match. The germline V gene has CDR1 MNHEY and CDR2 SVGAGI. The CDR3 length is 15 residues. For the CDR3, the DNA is TGTGCCAGCAGGGAGGGGACAGGGGGTTTGGGGACCCAGTACTTC. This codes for CASREGTGGLGTQYF.

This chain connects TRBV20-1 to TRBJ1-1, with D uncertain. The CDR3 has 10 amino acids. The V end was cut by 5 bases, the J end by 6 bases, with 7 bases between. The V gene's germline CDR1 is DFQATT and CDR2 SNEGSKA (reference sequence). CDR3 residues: CSARLSEAFF. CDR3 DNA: TGCAGTGCTCGACTCTCTGAAGCTTTCTTT.

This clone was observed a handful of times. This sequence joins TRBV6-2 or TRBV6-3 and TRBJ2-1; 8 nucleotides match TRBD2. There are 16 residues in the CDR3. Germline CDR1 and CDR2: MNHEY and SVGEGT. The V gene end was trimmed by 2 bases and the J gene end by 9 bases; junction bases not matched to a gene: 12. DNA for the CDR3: TGTGCCAGCAGTTACCGCCCAGCGGGAGTAGTGGGTGAGCAGTTCTTC. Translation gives CASSYRPAGVVGEQFF.

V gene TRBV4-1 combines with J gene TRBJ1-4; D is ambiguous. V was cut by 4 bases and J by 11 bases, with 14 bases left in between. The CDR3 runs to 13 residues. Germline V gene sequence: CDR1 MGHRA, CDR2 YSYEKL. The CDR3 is CASSPNGRQKLFF. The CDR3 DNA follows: TGCGCCAGCAGCCCTAATGGCAGGCAGAAACTGTTTTTT.

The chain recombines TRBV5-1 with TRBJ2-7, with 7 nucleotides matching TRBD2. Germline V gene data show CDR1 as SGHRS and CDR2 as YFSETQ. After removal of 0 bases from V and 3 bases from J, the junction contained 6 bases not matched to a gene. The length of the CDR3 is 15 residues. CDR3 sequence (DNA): TGCGCCAGCAGCTTGGTGGTAGCGGGCCACTACGAGCAGTACTTC. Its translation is CASSLVVAGHYEQYF.